This T cell receptor beta chain derives from a study of T cell repertoires in cytomegalovirus infection. Turning to the study itself: Recently identified HLA-C-restricted CMV epitopes were among the peptides used.

The CDR3 contains 17 residues. Germline V lookup: CDR1 MGHRA, CDR2 YSYEKL. Trimming shortened V by 0 bases and J by 0 bases, and 12 bases separated the two germline ends. Details on this clonotype: Its antigen is unidentified.

One entry per CDR3 protein results from TCRdb running MiXCR on the reads. The sample holds approximately 1,000,000 distinct CDR3 sequences, about a third seen once. The chain couples TRBV4-1 to TRBJ1-3, with D hard to call. The clonotype originates from a human donor in good health (CMV status not recorded). Some clones in this sample may be carry-over from other donors' samples. The sequenced sample was cultured CD8+ T cells from PBMCs, obtained from culture after CMV antigen stimulation. In DNA, the CDR3 is TGCGCCAGCAGCCAAGATTACAGCCGAAGCTCTGGAAACACCATATATTTT. Its protein is CASSQDYSRSSGNTIYF.